This section outlines one TCR beta chain sequence together with its context. Its antigen is unknown. The sample is drawn from a study of OX40 agonist ivuxolimab in advanced cancers. Libraries were prepared by immunoSEQ multiplex PCR; TCRdb keeps only in-frame clonotypes and omits some of them. Of tens of thousands of clones listed, less than 90% are singletons. Germline values: CDR1 GTSNPN, CDR2 SVGIG (reference sequence). Trimming left V 2 bases short and J 0 bases short, with 11 bases between. The CDR3 length is 15 residues. Study-wide findings and caveats: There was clonal expansion of CD4+ and CD8+ blood T cells by week 6 at 0.1 to 3.0 mg/kg. CD8+ T cells were the subset that, on average, had more expanded clones than CD4+. Among the lowest peripheral clonal expansion occurred in 0.1-3.0 mg/kg partial responders.

This clonotype was sampled from an adult with an advanced solid tumor such as melanoma, head and neck, liver or kidney cancer. The sequencing here drew on CD4+ or CD8+ T cells sorted from blood, taken in a trial of the OX40 agonist ivuxolimab. The V call is TRBV30, the J call TRBJ1-3; D is uncertain. CDR3 bases: TGTGCCTGGAGTAGGTCCGTCACCTCTGGAAACACCATATATTTT. It translates to CAWSRSVTSGNTIYF.